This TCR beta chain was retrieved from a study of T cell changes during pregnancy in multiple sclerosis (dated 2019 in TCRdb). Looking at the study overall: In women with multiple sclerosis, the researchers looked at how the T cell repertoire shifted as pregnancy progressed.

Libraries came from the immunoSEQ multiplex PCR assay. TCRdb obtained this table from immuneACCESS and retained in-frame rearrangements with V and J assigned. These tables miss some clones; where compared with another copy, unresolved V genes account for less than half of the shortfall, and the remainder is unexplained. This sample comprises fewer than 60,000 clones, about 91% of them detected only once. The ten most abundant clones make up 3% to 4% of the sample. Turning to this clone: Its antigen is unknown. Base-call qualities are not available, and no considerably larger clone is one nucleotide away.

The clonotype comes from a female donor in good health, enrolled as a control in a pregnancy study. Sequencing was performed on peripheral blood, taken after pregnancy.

The DNA is as follows: TGTGCCAGCCGAGGAAATTCCTACGAGCAGTACTTC. This sequence encodes CASRGNSYEQYF. The chain joins TRBV2 to TRBJ2-7, with the D gene uncertain. CDR1 and CDR2 are read off the germline V gene as SNHLY and FYNNEI. A distance of 9 bases separates the germline ends of V and J, which lose 8 bases and 1 base respectively. The CDR3 holds 12 amino acids from the cysteine to the phenylalanine. Just the 36-base CDR3 DNA is kept, in frame starting at base 1.